The rows below give T cell receptor beta chains drawn from one sample of a study of blood T cell repertoires in COVID-19. Sequencing was performed with immunoSEQ multiplex PCR; in TCRdb, only in-frame clones are kept and a portion is missing. The sample has 270,000 or so clones, more than 80% seen once. The material sequenced was peripheral blood. The receptors derive from a woman in her thirties with active or convalescent COVID-19. Both conserved end residues are part of each CDR3. Fields, in order: V gene, J gene, D gene, CDR3 protein. A D gene is named only where the DNA matches it firmly.

TRBV19	TRBJ1-4	TRBD1	CASSIGQAGHEKLFF
TRBV29-1	TRBJ1-1	-	CSVIHRVGKAEAFF
TRBV4-2	TRBJ2-1	-	CASSQERGRHNEQFF
TRBV7-9	TRBJ1-1	-	CASSARGRNTEAFF
TRBV27	TRBJ1-2	TRBD1	CASSFGQAYGYTF
TRBV19	TRBJ1-2	-	CASNLGRGIIYGYTF
TRBV30	TRBJ2-1	TRBD1	CAWSTGTGGWDEQFF
TRBV3-1/TRBV3-2	TRBJ1-6	-	CASSQAQGRDNSPLHF
TRBV5-6	TRBJ1-2	TRBD1	CASSLGLTGPYGYTF
TRBV19	TRBJ1-1	-	CASGGGTEAFF
TRBV14	TRBJ1-2	-	CASSQGRGAVYGYTF
TRBV29-1	TRBJ1-2	TRBD1	CSVTGTDYGYTF
TRBV21-1	TRBJ1-3	-	CASSNGPGQGERVPGNTIYF
TRBV14	TRBJ2-2	TRBD1	CASRQGALNTGELFF
TRBV6-5	TRBJ2-5	-	CASSSGVFSETQYF
TRBV9	TRBJ1-6	-	CASSVSQGYNSPLHF
TRBV18	TRBJ1-1	-	CASSQSRDMNTEAFF
TRBV12-5	TRBJ2-7	TRBD1	CASGLTTGTGSPYEQYF
TRBV5-1	TRBJ2-1	-	CASSFSNEQFF
TRBV5-1	TRBJ2-3	TRBD1	CASEGAYTDTQYF
TRBV5-6	TRBJ1-6	TRBD1	CASSAYRGRLSPLHF
TRBV9	TRBJ2-3	-	CASSVALDTQYF
TRBV20-1	TRBJ2-4	TRBD1	CSASSDRGNIQYF
TRBV20-1	TRBJ1-2	-	CSAVLLGGYTF
TRBV25-1	TRBJ2-7	TRBD1	CASSRQGAGEQYF
TRBV19	TRBJ2-2	TRBD2	CASSIEILAGVTGELFF
TRBV14	TRBJ2-1	TRBD2	CASSQDYARRENEQFF
TRBV25-1	TRBJ1-1	-	CASSLRGVQAFF
TRBV5-6	TRBJ2-1	-	CASSFLQSGYNEQFF
TRBV5-1	TRBJ2-6	-	CASSKQENSGANVLTF
TRBV6-5	TRBJ2-1	-	CASSAITGNNEQFF
TRBV29-1	TRBJ1-1	-	CSGITGRYTEAFF
TRBV6-2/TRBV6-3	TRBJ2-7	-	CASSFQRHEQYF
TRBV7-9	TRBJ2-2	-	CASSFGQYTGELFF
TRBV6-5	TRBJ1-2	-	CASSYSGEGSNYGYTF
TRBV6-5	TRBJ1-2	-	CASSNTGYYGYTF
TRBV5-1	TRBJ1-4	-	CASSLGLGAGNEKLFF
TRBV5-4	TRBJ2-1	TRBD1	CASSFVGDRNEQFF
TRBV11-2	TRBJ1-3	-	CASSLVSAGTGNTIYF
TRBV7-9	TRBJ2-7	-	CASSRGEGDEQYF
TRBV6-6	TRBJ2-1	-	CASSYGGSDSYNEQFF
TRBV27	TRBJ2-4	-	CASSLLPGENIQYF
TRBV24-1	TRBJ1-1	-	CATSLPWGGNTEAFF
TRBV29-1	TRBJ2-5	-	CSSRGILSETQYF
TRBV7-9	TRBJ2-7	TRBD1	CASSLAGTGHTSEQYF
TRBV12-5	TRBJ1-2	TRBD1	CASGPRQGAGGYTF
TRBV5-1	TRBJ2-1	-	CASSLGTGRGYNEQFF
TRBV12-3/TRBV12-4	TRBJ1-2	-	CASSLQINYGYTF
TRBV7-8	TRBJ2-2	TRBD2	CASSPLAANTGELFF
TRBV9	TRBJ2-3	TRBD2	CASSAAGRGTQYF
TRBV4-3	TRBJ1-2	-	CASSQIVREGGYTF
TRBV6-6	TRBJ2-7	-	CASSSLGGTYEQYF
TRBV7-8	TRBJ1-2	-	CASSAAVGGAYGYTF
TRBV25-1	TRBJ1-5	-	CASRGTGLNQPQHF
TRBV28	TRBJ1-1	-	CASSFQGAAGYEAFF